This T cell receptor beta chain was retrieved from a study of blood T cells in healthy people across ages. Study-wide points: Naive and antigen-experienced cells could not be conclusively compared, given unsorted PBMCs.

Unmatched junction bases numbered 2, after V lost 0 bases and J lost 0 bases. There are 15 residues in the CDR3. CDR1 is DFQATT, CDR2 SNEGSKA, per germline (reference sequence). Primed by a sample-barcoded 5' primer and a J-beta primer mix, a second PCR proceeded for about 7 to 11 cycles. TCRdb reprocessed the 5' RACE reads with MiXCR, giving one entry per CDR3 protein. This sample carries about 770,000 distinct CDR3 sequences, roughly 44% of them seen once, and the ten largest clones take roughly 19%. This clonotype appeared a few times. Its antigen is unknown. The sequenced sample was blood. The chain couples TRBV20-1 to TRBJ2-1; 7 bases map to TRBD2. The sequence came from a man aged 60-69 years in good health. CDR3 protein: CSAREGGSSYNEQFF. CDR3 in DNA: TGCAGTGCTAGAGAGGGGGGGAGCTCCTACAATGAGCAGTTCTTC.